The source of this TCR beta chain is a study of blood T cell repertoires in COVID-19. Study overall: Nucleic acid was either cDNA or gDNA, and it came from T cells, B-cell-depleted T cells, or PBMCs.

The germline V gene encodes CDR1 SGHRS and CDR2 YFSETQ. The CDR3 has 14 amino acids. Trimming pared 3 bases from V and 5 bases from J, leaving 14 bases between. The authors' processing: It was from reference gene primer amplification that nucleated cell counts were estimated. The data were produced by immunoSEQ multiplex PCR, yet TCRdb's version contains in-frame clones alone and is incomplete. V, J and clone size are those of that table, while D and trimming were read from the DNA. Seen here are around 70,000 clones, about 88% observed once, and the top ten hold about 9.1%. This TCR was sampled from a man older than 75 with acute or convalescent COVID-19. The chain links TRBV5-1 to TRBJ2-5; D is possibly TRBD2 (6 bases). Sequencing was done on a sample of peripheral blood. CDR3 amino acids: CASSSGTSAETQYF. The CDR3 bases are TGCGCCAGCAGCTCGGGGACTTCCGCGGAGACCCAGTACTTC.